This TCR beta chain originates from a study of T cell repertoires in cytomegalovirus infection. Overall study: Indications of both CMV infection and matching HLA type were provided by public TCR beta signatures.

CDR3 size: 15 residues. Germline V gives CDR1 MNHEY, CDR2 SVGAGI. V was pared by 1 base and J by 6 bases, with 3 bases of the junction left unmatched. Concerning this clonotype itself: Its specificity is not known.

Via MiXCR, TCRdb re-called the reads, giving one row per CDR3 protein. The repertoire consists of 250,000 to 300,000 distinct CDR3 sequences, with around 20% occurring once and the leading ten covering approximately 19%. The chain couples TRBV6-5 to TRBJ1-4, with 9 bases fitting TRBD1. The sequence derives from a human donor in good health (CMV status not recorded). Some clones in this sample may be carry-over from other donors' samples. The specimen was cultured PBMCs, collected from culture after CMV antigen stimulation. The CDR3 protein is CASSYLGQGHEKLFF. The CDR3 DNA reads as TGTGCCAGCAGTTACTTGGGACAGGGACATGAAAAACTGTTTTTT.